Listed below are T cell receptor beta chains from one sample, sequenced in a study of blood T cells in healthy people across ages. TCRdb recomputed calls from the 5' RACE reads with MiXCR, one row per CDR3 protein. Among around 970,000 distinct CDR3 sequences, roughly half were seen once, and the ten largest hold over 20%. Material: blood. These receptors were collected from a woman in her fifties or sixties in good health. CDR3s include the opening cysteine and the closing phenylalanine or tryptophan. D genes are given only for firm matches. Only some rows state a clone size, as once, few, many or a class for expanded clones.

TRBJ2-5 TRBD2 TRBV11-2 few TGTGCCAGCAGCCCCCGCCAGGGAACTGGCGGGAGGGCAGTGTTACATCAAGAGACCCAGTACTTC CASSPRQGTGGRAVLHQETQYF
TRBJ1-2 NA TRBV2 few TGTGCCAGCAGTGGTCTCCGCGGAAACTATGGCTACACCTTC CASSGLRGNYGYTF
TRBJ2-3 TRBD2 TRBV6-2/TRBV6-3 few TGTGCCAGCAGTTACGGGGGAGCGGGATACGATACGCAGTATTTT CASSYGGAGYDTQYF
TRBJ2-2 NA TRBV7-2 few TGTGCCAGCAGCTTTTACAGGGCCACCGGGGAGCTGTTTTTT CASSFYRATGELFF
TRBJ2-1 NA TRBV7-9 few TGTGCCAGCAGCTTCACCGGGACAGAGCAGTTCTTC CASSFTGTEQFF
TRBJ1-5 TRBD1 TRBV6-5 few TGTGCCAGCAGTCTCGACAGGGCCAGCAATCAGCCCCAGCATTTT CASSLDRASNQPQHF
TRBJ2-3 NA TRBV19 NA TGTGCCAGTAGTGATGGGGGACTTAGCACAGATACGCAGTATTTT CASSDGGLSTDTQYF
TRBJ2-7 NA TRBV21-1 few TGTGCCAGCAGCAAAGTAGAGGGGGGGACTAGCGCTCGAAAGACCCTCCTAGGCGAGCAGTACTTC CASSKVEGGTSARKTLLGEQYF
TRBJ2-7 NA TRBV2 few TGTGCCAGCTTTCACAGCCCCAGGGACTACGAGCAGTACTTC CASFHSPRDYEQYF
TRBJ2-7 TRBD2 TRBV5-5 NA TGTGCCAGCAGCTTCCTTAGCGGGAGGGGCGAGCAGTACTTC CASSFLSGRGEQYF
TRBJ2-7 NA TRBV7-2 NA TGTGCCAGCAGCTTAATTAGGGGATTCGGCTACGAGCAGTACTTC CASSLIRGFGYEQYF